A selection of T cell receptor beta chains follows, all from one sample in a study of early T cells in non-severe SARS-CoV-2 infection. TCRdb reprocessed the 5' RACE reads with MiXCR, giving one entry per CDR3 protein. The table lists approximately 100,000 distinct CDR3 sequences, roughly 17% of them singletons. Sequenced material: whole blood. These receptors were taken from an adult who was a healthcare worker with PCR-confirmed SARS-CoV-2 infection or an uninfected control (not recorded which). The CDR3 runs from the conserved cysteine through the conserved F or W. Fields, in order: clone size, V gene, D gene, J gene, CDR3 protein, CDR3 DNA. D genes are given only for firm matches. Clone size is given for some rows only: seen once, a few or many times, or a class if the clone is expanded.

clone size: few; V gene: TRBV28; D gene: TRBD1; J gene: TRBJ2-7; CDR3 protein: CASSPSGRTGYEQYF; CDR3 DNA: TGTGCCAGCAGTCCCTCAGGTCGGACAGGCTACGAGCAGTACTTC
clone size: few; V gene: TRBV7-9; D gene: .; J gene: TRBJ2-7; CDR3 protein: CASSSRLGYEQYF; CDR3 DNA: TGTGCCAGCAGCTCCCGACTCGGATACGAGCAGTACTTC
clone size: .; V gene: TRBV29-1; D gene: .; J gene: TRBJ1-2; CDR3 protein: CSVDNYGYTF; CDR3 DNA: TGCAGCGTTGATAACTATGGCTACACCTTC
clone size: many; V gene: TRBV3-1; D gene: .; J gene: TRBJ1-1; CDR3 protein: CASSQGNNPLGAFF; CDR3 DNA: TGTGCCAGCAGCCAAGGGAACAATCCCTTGGGTGCTTTCTTT
clone size: many; V gene: TRBV5-4; D gene: .; J gene: TRBJ1-2; CDR3 protein: CASSLVGRYGYTF; CDR3 DNA: TGTGCCAGCAGCTTGGTAGGGAGATATGGCTACACCTTC
clone size: .; V gene: TRBV5-6; D gene: .; J gene: TRBJ2-4; CDR3 protein: CASSPGRARTAKNIRYF; CDR3 DNA: TGTGCCAGCAGCCCCGGTAGGGCTAGGACAGCCAAAAACATTCGGTACTTC
clone size: few; V gene: TRBV12-3/TRBV12-4; D gene: TRBD2; J gene: TRBJ2-1; CDR3 protein: CASSLHLIGRRDEQFF; CDR3 DNA: TGTGCCAGCAGTCTACATCTTATCGGGAGGCGGGATGAGCAGTTCTTC
clone size: few; V gene: TRBV6-6; D gene: TRBD1; J gene: TRBJ1-1; CDR3 protein: CASSYPDREGRTEAFF; CDR3 DNA: TGTGCCAGCAGTTACCCGGACAGGGAAGGTAGGACTGAAGCTTTCTTT
clone size: many; V gene: TRBV20-1; D gene: TRBD1; J gene: TRBJ2-1; CDR3 protein: CSARGGQSDNEQFF; CDR3 DNA: TGCAGTGCTAGAGGGGGACAGTCAGACAATGAGCAGTTCTTC
clone size: few; V gene: TRBV27; D gene: TRBD1; J gene: TRBJ1-1; CDR3 protein: CASRDRGTEAFF; CDR3 DNA: TGTGCCAGCAGGGACAGGGGCACTGAAGCTTTCTTT
clone size: once; V gene: TRBV20-1; D gene: TRBD1; J gene: TRBJ2-7; CDR3 protein: CSARSSGTASYEQYF; CDR3 DNA: TGCAGTGCTAGATCGTCCGGGACAGCCTCCTACGAGCAGTACTTC
clone size: many; V gene: TRBV29-1; D gene: .; J gene: TRBJ1-2; CDR3 protein: CSVARPGPGGGYTF; CDR3 DNA: TGCAGCGTTGCCCGTCCGGGCCCCGGGGGGGGCTACACCTTC
clone size: .; V gene: TRBV15; D gene: .; J gene: TRBJ1-5; CDR3 protein: CATSRDVHQPQHF; CDR3 DNA: TGTGCCACCAGCAGAGATGTCCATCAGCCCCAGCATTTT
clone size: .; V gene: TRBV5-1; D gene: .; J gene: TRBJ2-7; CDR3 protein: CASSLAGTGSYEQYF; CDR3 DNA: TGCGCCAGCAGCTTGGCCGGGACGGGCTCCTACGAGCAGTACTTC
clone size: .; V gene: TRBV20-1; D gene: .; J gene: TRBJ2-7; CDR3 protein: CSARDLAGLYEQYF; CDR3 DNA: TGCAGTGCTAGAGATCTCGCAGGGTTATACGAGCAGTACTTC
clone size: many; V gene: TRBV29-1; D gene: .; J gene: TRBJ1-2; CDR3 protein: CSVAKDTRGYTF; CDR3 DNA: TGCAGCGTCGCTAAGGACACCCGGGGCTACACCTTC
clone size: many; V gene: TRBV11-2; D gene: .; J gene: TRBJ2-7; CDR3 protein: CASSFALGRAYEQYF; CDR3 DNA: TGTGCCAGCAGCTTCGCTTTGGGGCGAGCTTACGAGCAGTACTTC
clone size: many; V gene: TRBV18; D gene: .; J gene: TRBJ2-7; CDR3 protein: CASSPEGSHEQYF; CDR3 DNA: TGTGCCAGCTCACCGGAGGGATCCCACGAGCAGTACTTC
clone size: .; V gene: TRBV27; D gene: .; J gene: TRBJ1-5; CDR3 protein: CASRMRGDHRKSGGQHF; CDR3 DNA: TGTGCCAGCAGGATGAGGGGGGATCACAGGAAAAGTGGTGGACAGCATTTT
clone size: .; V gene: TRBV20-1; D gene: .; J gene: TRBJ1-1; CDR3 protein: CSARDFGGTEAFF; CDR3 DNA: TGCAGTGCTAGAGATTTCGGGGGCACTGAAGCTTTCTTT
clone size: .; V gene: TRBV10-3; D gene: TRBD1; J gene: TRBJ2-7; CDR3 protein: CAITETGSHSSYEQYF; CDR3 DNA: TGTGCCATCACCGAGACAGGGTCCCATAGCTCCTACGAGCAGTACTTC
clone size: few; V gene: TRBV6-1; D gene: TRBD1; J gene: TRBJ1-5; CDR3 protein: CASVGTANQPQHF; CDR3 DNA: TGTGCCAGCGTCGGGACAGCAAATCAGCCCCAGCATTTT
clone size: .; V gene: TRBV20-1; D gene: .; J gene: TRBJ1-5; CDR3 protein: CSASPQGGQPQHF; CDR3 DNA: TGCAGTGCTAGCCCCCAGGGTGGCCAGCCCCAGCATTTT
clone size: .; V gene: TRBV7-2; D gene: .; J gene: TRBJ2-3; CDR3 protein: CASSLGGGSLADTQYF; CDR3 DNA: TGTGCCAGCAGCTTAGGTGGAGGGTCTTTAGCAGATACGCAGTATTTT
clone size: many; V gene: TRBV28; D gene: TRBD2; J gene: TRBJ2-7; CDR3 protein: CASSLMRRGGAYEQYF; CDR3 DNA: TGTGCCAGCAGTTTAATGCGCCGTGGGGGGGCCTACGAGCAGTACTTC
clone size: many; V gene: TRBV20-1; D gene: .; J gene: TRBJ2-3; CDR3 protein: CSARDVWGGDTDTQYF; CDR3 DNA: TGCAGTGCTAGAGATGTGTGGGGAGGAGACACAGATACGCAGTATTTT
clone size: few; V gene: TRBV15; D gene: TRBD2; J gene: TRBJ2-6; CDR3 protein: CATSRDAGVGANVLTF; CDR3 DNA: TGTGCCACCAGCAGAGATGCGGGAGTTGGGGCCAACGTCCTGACTTTC
clone size: many; V gene: TRBV7-2; D gene: .; J gene: TRBJ2-1; CDR3 protein: CASSLKTGSYNEQFF; CDR3 DNA: TGTGCCAGCAGCCTCAAAACAGGGTCTTACAATGAGCAGTTCTTC
clone size: few; V gene: TRBV5-1; D gene: TRBD1; J gene: TRBJ2-1; CDR3 protein: CASSRGTGTFNEQFF; CDR3 DNA: TGCGCCAGCAGCCGGGGGACAGGGACGTTCAATGAGCAGTTCTTC
clone size: .; V gene: TRBV7-2; D gene: TRBD2; J gene: TRBJ2-1; CDR3 protein: CVSSLPGGSKYNEQFF; CDR3 DNA: TGTGTCAGCAGCCTTCCGGGCGGGAGTAAGTACAATGAGCAGTTCTTC
clone size: .; V gene: TRBV2; D gene: .; J gene: TRBJ1-5; CDR3 protein: CASSEGHSNQPQHF; CDR3 DNA: TGTGCCAGCAGTGAAGGACATAGCAATCAGCCCCAGCATTTT
clone size: .; V gene: TRBV7-2; D gene: TRBD1; J gene: TRBJ2-5; CDR3 protein: CASSSPGTGSQTQYF; CDR3 DNA: TGTGCCAGCAGCTCACCTGGGACAGGGAGTCAGACCCAGTACTTC
clone size: few; V gene: TRBV7-9; D gene: .; J gene: TRBJ1-1; CDR3 protein: CASSRQVNTEAFF; CDR3 DNA: TGTGCCAGCAGCCGACAGGTGAACACTGAAGCTTTCTTT
clone size: few; V gene: TRBV28; D gene: .; J gene: TRBJ2-7; CDR3 protein: CASSPGGAHEQYF; CDR3 DNA: TGTGCCAGCAGTCCTGGGGGGGCGCACGAGCAGTACTTC
clone size: few; V gene: TRBV18; D gene: TRBD1; J gene: TRBJ1-1; CDR3 protein: CASSPRQGSMNTEAFF; CDR3 DNA: TGTGCCAGCTCACCACGACAGGGATCTATGAACACTGAAGCTTTCTTT
clone size: .; V gene: TRBV6-2/TRBV6-3; D gene: .; J gene: TRBJ2-7; CDR3 protein: CASAGTLLYEQYF; CDR3 DNA: TGTGCCAGCGCCGGGACCCTTCTCTACGAGCAGTACTTC
clone size: many; V gene: TRBV11-2; D gene: .; J gene: TRBJ2-5; CDR3 protein: CASRIRETQYF; CDR3 DNA: TGTGCCAGCAGGATACGAGAGACCCAGTACTTC
clone size: many; V gene: TRBV2; D gene: TRBD1; J gene: TRBJ1-1; CDR3 protein: CASSGQGGTEAFF; CDR3 DNA: TGTGCCAGCAGCGGACAGGGTGGCACTGAAGCTTTCTTT
clone size: .; V gene: TRBV4-3; D gene: .; J gene: TRBJ2-1; CDR3 protein: CASSQDEGRYNEQFF; CDR3 DNA: TGCGCCAGCAGCCAAGATGAGGGGAGGTACAATGAGCAGTTCTTC
clone size: .; V gene: TRBV10-3; D gene: .; J gene: TRBJ1-3; CDR3 protein: CAISAGLAGSGNTIYF; CDR3 DNA: TGTGCCATCAGTGCGGGGCTTGCAGGGTCCGGAAACACCATATATTTT
clone size: medium-sized; V gene: TRBV20-1; D gene: TRBD2; J gene: TRBJ2-5; CDR3 protein: CSARDGTSGLQETQYF; CDR3 DNA: TGCAGTGCTAGAGATGGGACTAGCGGACTCCAAGAGACCCAGTACTTC
clone size: .; V gene: TRBV29-1; D gene: TRBD2; J gene: TRBJ2-5; CDR3 protein: CSVDKRGGETQYF; CDR3 DNA: TGCAGCGTTGATAAGCGGGGGGGCGAGACCCAGTACTTC
clone size: few; V gene: TRBV18; D gene: TRBD2; J gene: TRBJ2-7; CDR3 protein: CASSPLLGSGRPLEQYF; CDR3 DNA: TGTGCCAGCTCACCTCTCTTAGGTAGCGGGAGGCCCCTCGAGCAGTACTTC
clone size: few; V gene: TRBV6-2/TRBV6-3; D gene: TRBD1; J gene: TRBJ2-1; CDR3 protein: CASSRQGEAYNEQFF; CDR3 DNA: TGTGCCAGCAGCCGACAGGGTGAGGCCTACAATGAGCAGTTCTTC
clone size: many; V gene: TRBV6-4; D gene: .; J gene: TRBJ2-1; CDR3 protein: CASSLSGGDYNEQFF; CDR3 DNA: TGTGCCAGCAGTTTGAGTGGCGGGGACTACAATGAGCAGTTCTTC
clone size: .; V gene: TRBV6-4; D gene: .; J gene: TRBJ2-1; CDR3 protein: CASSDSPRGSYNEQFF; CDR3 DNA: TGTGCCAGCAGTGACTCTCCCAGGGGTTCCTACAATGAGCAGTTCTTC